These 22 T cell receptor beta chains were sequenced from one sample in a study of vaccination effects on CD4 cells after COVID-19. Using viral peptide pools, the ViraFEST assay grew out antigen-specific CD4+ T cells prior to sequencing. Following an approximately 11-day culture, CD4+ T cells were purified. People in the vaccine group had not been infected with SARS-CoV-2 before, and their nucleocapsid antibodies were negative. No cognate antigen is known for these TCRs. Produced via immunoSEQ multiplex PCR; TCRdb's table is partial and in-frame only. Here the sample spans tens of thousands of clones, roughly 70% being singletons. The sequencing here drew on CD4+ T cells from PBMCs cultured with HCoV-OC43 spike peptides, taken before COVID-19 vaccination. Sample subset: HCoV-OC43 spike overlapping peptide pool stimulation. These receptors were taken from a human donor who received a COVID-19 vaccine.

This clone occurred once. J is TRBJ2-7 and V is TRBV27; D might be TRBD1 (5 bases). The length of the CDR3 is 15 residues. CDR1 is MNHEY and CDR2 is SMNVEV in the germline V gene (reference sequence). The V end lost 6 bases, the J end lost 0 bases, and 15 bases lay between the germline ends. The CDR3 DNA reads TGTGCCAGCAGGTTAAAAGACAGTAGCTCCTACGAGCAGTACGTC. This codes for CASRLKDSSSYEQYV.

The V gene is TRBV4-1, the J gene TRBJ1-6; D is undetermined. This CDR3 is built from 13 residues. With 0 bases removed from V and 10 bases from J, the gap between germline ends came to 7 bases. CDR1 MGHRA and CDR2 YSYEKL come from the germline V gene. CDR3 amino acids: CASSQELRSPLHF. DNA for the CDR3: TGCGCCAGCAGCCAAGAATTGAGATCACCCCTCCACTTT.

This chain links TRBV14 with TRBJ2-3, with a tentative D call TRBD2 (6 bases). Germline values: CDR1 SGHDN, CDR2 FVKESK. The CDR3 extends over 13 amino acids. V was cut by 6 bases and J by 5 bases, with 12 bases left in between. CDR3 sequence (DNA): TGTGCCAGCAGTCCGGGGGTCATAGATACGCAGTATTTT. Translation gives CASSPGVIDTQYF.

The J gene is TRBJ2-7, the V gene TRBV24-1; TRBD1 matches at 7 bases. CDR3 length: 14 residues. Germline V gene lookup returns CDR1 KGHDR and CDR2 SFDVKD. The V and J ends lost 7 bases and 5 bases, in that order; junction bases with no gene match: 10. Written as DNA, the CDR3 is TGTGCCACCAGGACCCCTAACAGGGGTAACGAGCAGTACGTC. Translation: CATRTPNRGNEQYV.

The genes are TRBV6-1 and TRBJ1-2; tentative D call: TRBD1 (6 bases). V dropped 2 bases and J dropped 3 bases, with 19 bases sitting between them. The CDR3 runs 17 residues. Germline CDR1 reads MNHNS; CDR2 reads SASEGT. For the CDR3, the DNA is TGTGCCAGCAGTGAACCGCGAGGAGGGGGTCCGGACTATGGCTACACCTTC. It yields the protein CASSEPRGGGPDYGYTF.

The chain links TRBV30 to TRBJ1-5; D remains ambiguous. The V and J ends lost 1 base and 3 bases respectively, with 7 bases between them. The CDR3 is 13 amino acids. Germline V gene sequence: CDR1 GTSNPN, CDR2 SVGIG (reference sequence). The CDR3 loop reads CAWSGATNQPQHF. DNA for the CDR3: TGTGCCTGGAGTGGGGCCACCAATCAGCCCCAGCATTTT.

This clone was found a few times. The chain links TRBV5-1 to TRBJ2-2, with D possibly matching TRBD2 (6 bases). CDR3 length equals 14 residues. CDR1 SGHRS and CDR2 YFSETQ come from the germline V gene. Trimming removed 4 bases at V and 4 bases at J, with 11 bases between. CDR3 protein: CASSAGRGTGELFF. The CDR3 DNA sequence: TGCGCCAGCAGCGCGGGACGGGGCACCGGGGAGCTGTTTTTT.

In the case of this clone: Given the absence of the conserved phenylalanine or tryptophan at the CDR3 end, a read error is likely. The DNA is left out, because the CDR3 cannot be placed on it with certainty; the CDR3 is given as TCRdb lists it. J is TRBJ1-3 and V is TRBV9. From germline, CDR1 is SGDLS and CDR2 YYNGEE. Ends included, the CDR3 has 10 residues. The CDR3 protein is CASSVVSGAD.

The rearrangement uses TRBV27 and TRBJ2-2, with D maybe TRBD1 (5 bases). The CDR3 has 14 amino acids. Deletions cut 2 bases from V and 5 bases from J, with 9 bases between. The V gene's germline CDR1 is MNHEY and CDR2 SMNVEV (reference sequence). In nucleotides, the CDR3 is TGTGCCAGCAGTTTACAGGGAAGGACCGGGGAGCTGTTTTTT. It yields the protein CASSLQGRTGELFF.

The genes are TRBV24-1 and TRBJ1-2; no clear D. V was pared by 0 bases and J by 1 base, with 5 bases between. The germline gives CDR1 KGHDR, CDR2 SFDVKD. The CDR3 sequence is 14 residues long. This CDR3 is CATSDLHSNYGYTF. The CDR3, as DNA: TGTGCCACCAGTGATTTGCACAGTAACTATGGCTACACCTTC.

V is TRBV24-1 and J is TRBJ2-5, with a weak D call TRBD2 (5 bases). The V end was cut by 2 bases, the J end by 6 bases, with 12 bases between. This CDR3 is 14 amino acids long. Per germline, CDR1 KGHDR and CDR2 SFDVKD. CDR3 DNA: TGTGCCACCAGTGATTCCAGCGTCGGGAAGACCCAGTACTTC. Amino acid sequence: CATSDSSVGKTQYF.

The V call is TRBV27, the J call TRBJ1-5, with 11 bases matching TRBD1. V shed 2 bases and J 2 bases; nucleotides not matched to a gene: 8. Germline CDR1 and CDR2: MNHEY and SMNVEV (reference sequence). This CDR3 has 18 amino acids. CDR3 loop: CASSLNRDRGMGNQPQHF. The DNA for the CDR3 is TGTGCCAGCAGTTTAAACCGGGACAGGGGGATGGGCAATCAGCCCCAGCATTTT.

This clone was observed a handful of times. The J gene is TRBJ1-3, the V gene TRBV6-1; no reliable D call. Germline loops: CDR1 MNHNS, CDR2 SASEGT. Trimming pared 3 bases from V and 2 bases from J, leaving 5 bases between. CDR3 size: 13 residues. CDR3 DNA sequence: TGTGCCAGCAGTGAGTGGGCTGGAAACACCATATATTTT. Protein: CASSEWAGNTIYF.

The sample holds one count of this clone. This CDR3 reads CASSAVGPGELFF. The CDR3 DNA is TGCGCCAGCAGCGCCGTAGGTCCCGGGGAGCTGTTTTTT. This chain connects TRBV4-1 to TRBJ2-2; D gene ambiguous. Germline loops: CDR1 MGHRA, CDR2 YSYEKL. The CDR3 runs to 13 residues. The V and J ends lost 5 bases and 6 bases respectively, with 10 bases between them.

This clone was counted a few times. The V gene is TRBV11-2, the J gene TRBJ1-3; 8 bases are a match to TRBD1. This CDR3 comprises 14 residues. Germline CDR1 is SGHAT and CDR2 is FQNNGV. The J segment lost 5 bases and the V segment lost 3 bases, leaving 3 bases of the junction unmatched. The CDR3 DNA follows: TGTGCCAGCAGCTTGGGACAGGTCCGAAACACCATATATTTT. Residues: CASSLGQVRNTIYF. The full variable domain, its missing parts supplied by reference TRBV11-2 and TRBJ1-3, is EAGVAQSPRYKIIEKRQSVAFWCNPISGHATLYWYQQILGQGPKLLIQFQNNGVVDDSQLPKDRFSAERLKGVDSTLKIQPAKLEDSAVYLCASSLGQVRNTIYFGEGSWLTVV.

The chain links TRBV7-2 to TRBJ2-2, with 8 bases identical to TRBD2. Germline V gene sequence: CDR1 SGHTA, CDR2 FQGNSA. The J segment lost 5 bases and the V segment lost 2 bases, leaving 13 bases of the junction unmatched. This CDR3 contains 18 residues. The DNA of the CDR3 is TGTGCCAGCAGCTTAAAGGGGGGACTAGGGGGGGAGACCGGGGAGCTGTTTTTT. Translated, it gives CASSLKGGLGGETGELFF.

This clone has more than one count but fewer than ten. The CDR3 nucleotides read TGTGCCCCAACGACGGGGGACGAGCACGAGCAGTACGTC. This gives the protein CAPTTGDEHEQYV. V gene TRBV10-3 combines with J gene TRBJ2-7; tentative D call: TRBD2 (6 bases). Germline V gives CDR1 ENHRY, CDR2 SYGVKD. The CDR3 is 13 residues long. Trimming removed 11 bases at V and 5 bases at J, with 19 bases between.

The genes are TRBV12-3 or TRBV12-4 and TRBJ1-1; no clear D gene. Trimming removed 4 bases from V and 5 bases from J, with 11 bases in between. The CDR3 has 13 residues. The CDR3 loop is CASSSRTPTEAFF. The CDR3 nucleotides read TGTGCCAGCAGTTCAAGAACACCGACTGAAGCTTTCTTT.

With regard to this clone: Other DNA sequences in the sample encode the same CDR3. The rearrangement links TRBV7-3 to TRBJ1-1; D is unclear. The germline gives CDR1 SGHTA, CDR2 FQGTGA. CDR3 length equals 13 residues. Trimming took 3 bases from V and 1 from J, leaving 6 bases between them. The CDR3 loop is CASSFSANTEAFF. CDR3 coding DNA: TGTGCCAGCAGCTTTTCCGCGAACACTGAAGCTTTCTTT.

The rearrangement joins TRBV27 to TRBJ1-1; 9 nucleotides line up with TRBD1. Germline CDR1 and CDR2: MNHEY and SMNVEV (reference sequence). Unmatched junction bases numbered 13, after V lost 4 bases and J lost 7 bases. CDR3 size: 16 residues. As DNA, the CDR3 is TGTGCCAGCAGTTCTACCGGGACAGGGTTCTCCGGTGAAGCTTTCTTT. It is translated as CASSSTGTGFSGEAFF.

The chain recombines TRBV19 with TRBJ2-5; TRBD1 aligns across 8 bases. The V gene's germline CDR1 is LNHDA and CDR2 SQIVND (reference sequence). This CDR3 is 14 amino acids long. With V trimmed by 4 bases and J by 2 bases, 3 bases remained unmatched. The CDR3 bases are TGTGCCAGTAGTAGATACAGGGGGCAAGAGACCCAGTACTTC. The encoded protein is CASSRYRGQETQYF.

The chain is built from TRBV7-3 and TRBJ1-1; no reliable D call. V gave up 5 bases and J gave up 5 bases, with 12 bases separating them. This CDR3 has 13 amino acids. From germline, CDR1 is SGHTA and CDR2 FQGTGA. CDR3 amino acids: CASSRNSVTEAFF. DNA of the CDR3: TGTGCCAGCAGCCGGAATAGTGTGACTGAAGCTTTCTTT.